This entry features one TCR beta chain sequence. Using immunoSEQ multiplex PCR, the repertoire was profiled, and TCRdb retains in-frame clones only, with some absent. The repertoire holds approximately 16,000 clones, roughly 85% seen once, with about 25% in the top ten. The germline gives CDR1 MNHEY, CDR2 SVGAGI. The ends were cut back, 2 bases at V and 8 bases at J, with 6 bases in the middle. The CDR3 runs to 11 residues. This sample was included in a study of T cells in localized non-small cell lung cancer. The chain links TRBV6-5 to TRBJ1-1, with D unresolved. The clonotype was recovered from a female donor at least 60 years old with stage I squamous cell lung carcinoma. Sequenced here: peripheral blood, sampled before any cancer treatment. This chain's CDR3 is CASSYGHEAFF. CDR3 DNA sequence: TGTGCCAGCAGTTACGGGCACGAAGCTTTCTTT.